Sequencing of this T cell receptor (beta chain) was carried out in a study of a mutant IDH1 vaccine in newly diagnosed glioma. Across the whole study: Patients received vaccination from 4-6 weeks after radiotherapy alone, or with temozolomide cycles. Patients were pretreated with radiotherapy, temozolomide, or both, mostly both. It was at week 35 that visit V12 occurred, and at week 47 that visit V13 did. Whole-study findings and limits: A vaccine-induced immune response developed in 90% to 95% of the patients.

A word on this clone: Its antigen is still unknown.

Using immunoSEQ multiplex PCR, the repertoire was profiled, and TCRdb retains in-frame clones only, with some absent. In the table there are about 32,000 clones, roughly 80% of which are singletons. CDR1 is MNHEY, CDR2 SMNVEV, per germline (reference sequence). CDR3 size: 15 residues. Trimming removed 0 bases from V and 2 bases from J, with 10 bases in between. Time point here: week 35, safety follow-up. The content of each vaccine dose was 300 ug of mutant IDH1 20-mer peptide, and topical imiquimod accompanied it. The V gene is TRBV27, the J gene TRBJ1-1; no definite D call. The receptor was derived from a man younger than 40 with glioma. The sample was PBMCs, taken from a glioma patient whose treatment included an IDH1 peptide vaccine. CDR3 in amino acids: CASSLSKQANTEAFF. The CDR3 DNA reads TGTGCCAGCAGTTTATCTAAGCAGGCCAACACTGAAGCTTTCTTT.